This section outlines one T cell receptor beta chain sequence together with its context. The antigen is unknown. The CDR3 loop spans 12 amino acids. TCRdb reprocessed the 5' RACE reads with MiXCR, giving one entry per CDR3 protein. The sample yields under 550,000 distinct CDR3 sequences, approximately 19% seen once. This sample was taken from a study of T-cell memory formation after mild COVID-19. As for the study in general: TCR clusters were largely donor specific. Broader study findings: CD4+ contracting clones lay mainly in CM and EM, CD8+ ones in EMRA. The SARS-CoV-2 specificity of second-wave clones reaching peak at day 37 remained unverified.

Sequencing input: PBMCs or a T cell subset sorted from them (not recorded which). The TCR comes from a man aged 18 to 30 who had mild COVID-19 (a few samples of this study predate the infection). Cell type and time point are not known. The V call is TRBV21-1, the J call TRBJ1-6; the D segment call TRBD1 is taken from the table without a DNA check. TRBV21-1 is a pseudogene segment. CDR3 region: CASRQGYSPLHF. The CDR3 coding sequence is TGTGCCAGCCGACAGGGATATTCACCCCTCCACTTT.